Each of the 32 T cell receptor beta chains below was sequenced from the same sample in a study of T cells expressing NK-cell markers. Following a re-call of the 5' RACE reads, TCRdb has one entry per CDR3 protein and lacks DNA. In all, the sample yields 300,000 to 450,000 distinct CDR3 sequences. The sequenced material came from blood T cells: a sorted CD56 or NKG2C T cell subset, CD4+ or CD8+ T cells, or bulk PBMC T cells (not recorded which). The receptors were sampled from a man aged 18-75 years in good health.

The genes are TRBV6-5 and TRBJ1-1. This CDR3 contains 12 residues. CDR1 is MNHEY and CDR2 is SVGAGI in the germline V gene. The CDR3 reads CASSNNNREAFF.

This chain connects TRBV6-4 to TRBJ1-2; TCRdb gives TRBD1 as the D gene, but with no DNA this cannot be confirmed. Looked up from germline, CDR1 is MRHNA and CDR2 is SNTAGT. CDR3 length: 15 amino acids. This CDR3 is CASSDQPGQVYGYTF.

This chain links TRBV5-1 with TRBJ2-1; TCRdb's D call of TRBD1 is untestable without DNA. This CDR3 region has 16 residues. Germline V gene sequence: CDR1 SGHRS, CDR2 YFSETQ. The CDR3 here is CASSQLPGQENNEQFF.

The chain has TRBV7-8 and TRBJ1-6; there is no DNA to check the TCRdb D call of TRBD1. CDR1 is SGHVS, CDR2 FQNEAQ, per germline. The CDR3 consists of 14 residues. The CDR3 is CASSFSQANSPLHF.

This chain connects TRBV5-5 to TRBJ2-1; TCRdb picks TRBD2, but there is no DNA to check that call. Looked up from germline, CDR1 is SGHKS and CDR2 is YYEKEE (reference sequence). CDR3 length equals 15 residues. CDR3 sequence: CASSLGGGGALEQFF.

V and J are TRBV19 and TRBJ2-3; lacking DNA, the TRBD1 call made by TCRdb goes unchecked. The CDR3 length is 16 residues. Germline-derived CDR1 and CDR2 are LNHDA and SQIVND (reference sequence). The CDR3 spells CASKNSGTGGLNTQYF.

The chain is built from TRBV18 and TRBJ1-1; the D call from TCRdb, TRBD1, cannot be confirmed without DNA. The CDR3 spans 16 residues. CDR1 and CDR2 from the germline V gene are KGHSH and LQKENI. CDR3 protein: CASSPLGGTGRTEAFF.

This rearrangement joins TRBV7-8 to TRBJ2-1. The CDR3 has 15 amino acids. Per the germline V gene, CDR1 is SGHVS and CDR2 is FQNEAQ. The CDR3 spells CASSLSLLANNEQFF.

The rearrangement links TRBV12-3 or TRBV12-4 to TRBJ1-1. This CDR3 is built from 11 residues. The CDR3 sequence is CASSYGSEAFF.

This chain joins TRBV6-6 and TRBJ1-1. CDR3 size: 12 residues. The germline V gene encodes CDR1 MNHNY and CDR2 SVGAGI (reference sequence). The CDR3 loop is CASNVDNTEAFF.

The rearrangement uses TRBV5-1 and TRBJ2-3; the D gene TCRdb calls, TRBD2, cannot be checked with no DNA. This CDR3 region has 15 residues. Germline CDR1 is SGHRS and CDR2 is YFSETQ. The CDR3 sequence: CASSPGGAGADTQYF.

This chain uses TRBV6-5 with TRBJ2-1; as DNA is missing, the TRBD1 call by TCRdb cannot be tested. The CDR3 loop spans 17 amino acids. Germline assignment: CDR1 MNHEY and CDR2 SVGAGI. The CDR3 here is CASSYSGAGAAYNEQFF.

This chain connects TRBV6-1 to TRBJ2-1. CDR3 size: 14 residues. Germline V lookup: CDR1 MNHNS, CDR2 SASEGT. CDR3 region: CASKWSGAYNEQFF.

The chain employs TRBV4-2 and TRBJ2-7; lacking DNA, the TRBD1 call made by TCRdb goes unchecked. This CDR3 comprises 16 residues. Per germline, CDR1 LGHNA and CDR2 YNFKEQ. The CDR3 loop is CASSQDVGQGTYEQYF.

The rearrangement uses TRBV29-1 and TRBJ2-1. The CDR3 is made up of 11 amino acids. Per the germline V gene, CDR1 is SQVTM and CDR2 is ANQGSEA. The CDR3 loop reads CSVGGEVEQFF.

The V and J genes are TRBV18 and TRBJ2-4; no DNA is available, so the TRBD2 call from TCRdb remains unchecked. Per the germline V gene, CDR1 is KGHSH and CDR2 is LQKENI. The CDR3 has 18 amino acids. The CDR3 protein is CASSPLKEGFSGKNIQYF.

The rearrangement links TRBV14 to TRBJ1-3. Germline-derived CDR1 and CDR2 are SGHDN and FVKESK. This CDR3 is built from 15 residues. CDR3 residues: CASSQPGSSGNTIYF.

The gene calls are TRBV3-1 and TRBJ1-1. This CDR3 comprises 15 residues. Germline values: CDR1 LGHDT, CDR2 YNNKEL (reference sequence). The chain's CDR3 is CASSQDSLRGTEAFF.

CDR3 protein: CARAWTGELFF. This chain links TRBV18 with TRBJ2-2. Germline V gives CDR1 KGHSH, CDR2 LQKENI. This CDR3 spans 11 amino acids.

The gene calls are TRBV18 and TRBJ2-4. The CDR3 length is 11 residues. Germline V CDR1 and CDR2: KGHSH, LQKENI. The CDR3 loop reads CASSKANIQYF.

V and J are TRBV9 and TRBJ1-1; TCRdb picks TRBD1, but there is no DNA to check that call. CDR1 and CDR2 (germline): SGDLS, YYNGEE. CDR3 length: 13 residues. The chain's CDR3 is CASSVDGHGVAFF.

The chain combines TRBV5-1 with TRBJ2-7; the D gene TCRdb calls, TRBD2, cannot be checked with no DNA. Germline CDR1 reads SGHRS; CDR2 reads YFSETQ. The CDR3 sequence is 16 residues long. CDR3 amino acids: CASSSGTGLSSYEQYF.

The V and J genes are TRBV20-1 and TRBJ1-2; the D call from TCRdb, TRBD1, cannot be confirmed without DNA. Germline CDR1 DFQATT, CDR2 SNEGSKA (reference sequence). The CDR3 contains 14 residues. CDR3 loop: CSAGGPQGNYGYTF.

This sequence joins TRBV6-5 and TRBJ2-7; TCRdb reports TRBD1, a call that lacks DNA to check it against. Germline lookup yields CDR1 MNHEY and CDR2 SVGAGI. This CDR3 comprises 15 residues. This CDR3 is CASSYRASGAGEQYF.

This chain connects TRBV20-1 to TRBJ1-2; the D call of TRBD1 rests on TCRdb alone, since no DNA is present to check it. The CDR3 contains 15 residues. Germline CDR1 reads DFQATT; CDR2 reads SNEGSKA (reference sequence). The CDR3 reads CSATRTGLSLYGYTF.

J is TRBJ2-3 and V is TRBV20-1. The CDR3 is 14 residues long. Germline V gives CDR1 DFQATT, CDR2 SNEGSKA (reference sequence). The CDR3 loop reads CSALSGTSTDTQYF.

V gene TRBV6-8 combines with J gene TRBJ2-7; as DNA is missing, the TRBD1 call by TCRdb cannot be tested. CDR3 length: 14 amino acids. Germline CDR1 and CDR2: MNHGY and SAAAGT. This CDR3 reads CASRPRDVGYEQYF.

The genes are TRBV3-1 and TRBJ1-1; TCRdb outputs TRBD1, but without DNA this stays unchecked. Germline values: CDR1 LGHDT, CDR2 YNNKEL (reference sequence). The CDR3 is 16 residues long. The CDR3 loop reads CASRNRDRGLSTEAFF.

The chain carries TRBV14 and TRBJ1-4; TCRdb's D gene call, TRBD1, goes unchecked for lack of DNA. The CDR3 extends over 17 amino acids. The germline V gene has CDR1 SGHDN and CDR2 FVKESK. The CDR3 here is CASSQVATGATNEKLFF.

The chain recombines TRBV29-1 with TRBJ2-5; TCRdb's D gene call, TRBD2, goes unchecked for lack of DNA. The CDR3 is 13 residues long. CDR1 is SQVTM, CDR2 ANQGSEA, per germline. The chain's CDR3 is CSGIRDFEETQYF.

The rearrangement joins TRBV7-9 to TRBJ2-3; the TRBD2 assignment by TCRdb is unverifiable without DNA. The CDR3 extends over 15 amino acids. Germline CDR1 and CDR2: SEHNR and FQNEAQ (reference sequence). The CDR3: CASNTRGGRSDTQYF. Full variable domain (outside the CDR3, taken from reference TRBV7-9 and TRBJ2-3): DTGVSQNPRHKITKRGQNVTFRCDPISEHNRLYWYRQTLGQGPEFLTYFQNEAQLEKSRLLSDRFSAERPKGSFSTLEIQRTEQGDSAMYLCASNTRGGRSDTQYFGPGTRLTVL.

The chain combines TRBV6-1 with TRBJ2-4; the D call of TRBD2 rests on TCRdb alone, since no DNA is present to check it. The CDR3 sequence is 15 residues long. Germline lookup yields CDR1 MNHNS and CDR2 SASEGT. The CDR3: CASRGTSGGKNIQYF.